This paragraph covers one T cell receptor beta chain sequence. Its matching antigen is unknown. This sample stems from a study of shared clonotypes between healthy human individuals. Per the authors' pipeline: Filtering differed since immunoSEQ provided only junctions, with no quality scores. Assay used: immunoSEQ multiplex PCR; TCRdb lists only in-frame clones, some missing. The DNA gave D and trimming, while V, J and clone size come from that table. Among nearly 2 million clones, over 85% were seen once, and the ten largest hold more than 0.9%. As defined, naive CD8 cells were CD45RO-negative and positively selected for CCR7, with terminally differentiated effector memory CD45RA+ cells excluded. Whole-study results and caveats: The sharing of 4.5% to 6.5% of naive CD4 clonotypes was seen across a few donors. Sequencing depth was a factor that was expected to affect clonotype sharing among donors.

Source material: naive CD8+ T cells sorted from blood. The TCR comes from a man aged 18 to 30 in good health.

CDR3 region: CASERGAGFNEKLFF. The CDR3 nucleotides are TGTGCCAGCGAACGGGGGGCGGGGTTCAATGAAAAACTGTTTTTT. The V call is TRBV28, the J call TRBJ1-4, with D perhaps TRBD1 (6 bases). Trimming stripped 8 bases from V and 5 bases from J, with 18 bases between. The CDR3 runs to 15 residues. Germline V gene data show CDR1 as MDHEN and CDR2 as SYDVKM.